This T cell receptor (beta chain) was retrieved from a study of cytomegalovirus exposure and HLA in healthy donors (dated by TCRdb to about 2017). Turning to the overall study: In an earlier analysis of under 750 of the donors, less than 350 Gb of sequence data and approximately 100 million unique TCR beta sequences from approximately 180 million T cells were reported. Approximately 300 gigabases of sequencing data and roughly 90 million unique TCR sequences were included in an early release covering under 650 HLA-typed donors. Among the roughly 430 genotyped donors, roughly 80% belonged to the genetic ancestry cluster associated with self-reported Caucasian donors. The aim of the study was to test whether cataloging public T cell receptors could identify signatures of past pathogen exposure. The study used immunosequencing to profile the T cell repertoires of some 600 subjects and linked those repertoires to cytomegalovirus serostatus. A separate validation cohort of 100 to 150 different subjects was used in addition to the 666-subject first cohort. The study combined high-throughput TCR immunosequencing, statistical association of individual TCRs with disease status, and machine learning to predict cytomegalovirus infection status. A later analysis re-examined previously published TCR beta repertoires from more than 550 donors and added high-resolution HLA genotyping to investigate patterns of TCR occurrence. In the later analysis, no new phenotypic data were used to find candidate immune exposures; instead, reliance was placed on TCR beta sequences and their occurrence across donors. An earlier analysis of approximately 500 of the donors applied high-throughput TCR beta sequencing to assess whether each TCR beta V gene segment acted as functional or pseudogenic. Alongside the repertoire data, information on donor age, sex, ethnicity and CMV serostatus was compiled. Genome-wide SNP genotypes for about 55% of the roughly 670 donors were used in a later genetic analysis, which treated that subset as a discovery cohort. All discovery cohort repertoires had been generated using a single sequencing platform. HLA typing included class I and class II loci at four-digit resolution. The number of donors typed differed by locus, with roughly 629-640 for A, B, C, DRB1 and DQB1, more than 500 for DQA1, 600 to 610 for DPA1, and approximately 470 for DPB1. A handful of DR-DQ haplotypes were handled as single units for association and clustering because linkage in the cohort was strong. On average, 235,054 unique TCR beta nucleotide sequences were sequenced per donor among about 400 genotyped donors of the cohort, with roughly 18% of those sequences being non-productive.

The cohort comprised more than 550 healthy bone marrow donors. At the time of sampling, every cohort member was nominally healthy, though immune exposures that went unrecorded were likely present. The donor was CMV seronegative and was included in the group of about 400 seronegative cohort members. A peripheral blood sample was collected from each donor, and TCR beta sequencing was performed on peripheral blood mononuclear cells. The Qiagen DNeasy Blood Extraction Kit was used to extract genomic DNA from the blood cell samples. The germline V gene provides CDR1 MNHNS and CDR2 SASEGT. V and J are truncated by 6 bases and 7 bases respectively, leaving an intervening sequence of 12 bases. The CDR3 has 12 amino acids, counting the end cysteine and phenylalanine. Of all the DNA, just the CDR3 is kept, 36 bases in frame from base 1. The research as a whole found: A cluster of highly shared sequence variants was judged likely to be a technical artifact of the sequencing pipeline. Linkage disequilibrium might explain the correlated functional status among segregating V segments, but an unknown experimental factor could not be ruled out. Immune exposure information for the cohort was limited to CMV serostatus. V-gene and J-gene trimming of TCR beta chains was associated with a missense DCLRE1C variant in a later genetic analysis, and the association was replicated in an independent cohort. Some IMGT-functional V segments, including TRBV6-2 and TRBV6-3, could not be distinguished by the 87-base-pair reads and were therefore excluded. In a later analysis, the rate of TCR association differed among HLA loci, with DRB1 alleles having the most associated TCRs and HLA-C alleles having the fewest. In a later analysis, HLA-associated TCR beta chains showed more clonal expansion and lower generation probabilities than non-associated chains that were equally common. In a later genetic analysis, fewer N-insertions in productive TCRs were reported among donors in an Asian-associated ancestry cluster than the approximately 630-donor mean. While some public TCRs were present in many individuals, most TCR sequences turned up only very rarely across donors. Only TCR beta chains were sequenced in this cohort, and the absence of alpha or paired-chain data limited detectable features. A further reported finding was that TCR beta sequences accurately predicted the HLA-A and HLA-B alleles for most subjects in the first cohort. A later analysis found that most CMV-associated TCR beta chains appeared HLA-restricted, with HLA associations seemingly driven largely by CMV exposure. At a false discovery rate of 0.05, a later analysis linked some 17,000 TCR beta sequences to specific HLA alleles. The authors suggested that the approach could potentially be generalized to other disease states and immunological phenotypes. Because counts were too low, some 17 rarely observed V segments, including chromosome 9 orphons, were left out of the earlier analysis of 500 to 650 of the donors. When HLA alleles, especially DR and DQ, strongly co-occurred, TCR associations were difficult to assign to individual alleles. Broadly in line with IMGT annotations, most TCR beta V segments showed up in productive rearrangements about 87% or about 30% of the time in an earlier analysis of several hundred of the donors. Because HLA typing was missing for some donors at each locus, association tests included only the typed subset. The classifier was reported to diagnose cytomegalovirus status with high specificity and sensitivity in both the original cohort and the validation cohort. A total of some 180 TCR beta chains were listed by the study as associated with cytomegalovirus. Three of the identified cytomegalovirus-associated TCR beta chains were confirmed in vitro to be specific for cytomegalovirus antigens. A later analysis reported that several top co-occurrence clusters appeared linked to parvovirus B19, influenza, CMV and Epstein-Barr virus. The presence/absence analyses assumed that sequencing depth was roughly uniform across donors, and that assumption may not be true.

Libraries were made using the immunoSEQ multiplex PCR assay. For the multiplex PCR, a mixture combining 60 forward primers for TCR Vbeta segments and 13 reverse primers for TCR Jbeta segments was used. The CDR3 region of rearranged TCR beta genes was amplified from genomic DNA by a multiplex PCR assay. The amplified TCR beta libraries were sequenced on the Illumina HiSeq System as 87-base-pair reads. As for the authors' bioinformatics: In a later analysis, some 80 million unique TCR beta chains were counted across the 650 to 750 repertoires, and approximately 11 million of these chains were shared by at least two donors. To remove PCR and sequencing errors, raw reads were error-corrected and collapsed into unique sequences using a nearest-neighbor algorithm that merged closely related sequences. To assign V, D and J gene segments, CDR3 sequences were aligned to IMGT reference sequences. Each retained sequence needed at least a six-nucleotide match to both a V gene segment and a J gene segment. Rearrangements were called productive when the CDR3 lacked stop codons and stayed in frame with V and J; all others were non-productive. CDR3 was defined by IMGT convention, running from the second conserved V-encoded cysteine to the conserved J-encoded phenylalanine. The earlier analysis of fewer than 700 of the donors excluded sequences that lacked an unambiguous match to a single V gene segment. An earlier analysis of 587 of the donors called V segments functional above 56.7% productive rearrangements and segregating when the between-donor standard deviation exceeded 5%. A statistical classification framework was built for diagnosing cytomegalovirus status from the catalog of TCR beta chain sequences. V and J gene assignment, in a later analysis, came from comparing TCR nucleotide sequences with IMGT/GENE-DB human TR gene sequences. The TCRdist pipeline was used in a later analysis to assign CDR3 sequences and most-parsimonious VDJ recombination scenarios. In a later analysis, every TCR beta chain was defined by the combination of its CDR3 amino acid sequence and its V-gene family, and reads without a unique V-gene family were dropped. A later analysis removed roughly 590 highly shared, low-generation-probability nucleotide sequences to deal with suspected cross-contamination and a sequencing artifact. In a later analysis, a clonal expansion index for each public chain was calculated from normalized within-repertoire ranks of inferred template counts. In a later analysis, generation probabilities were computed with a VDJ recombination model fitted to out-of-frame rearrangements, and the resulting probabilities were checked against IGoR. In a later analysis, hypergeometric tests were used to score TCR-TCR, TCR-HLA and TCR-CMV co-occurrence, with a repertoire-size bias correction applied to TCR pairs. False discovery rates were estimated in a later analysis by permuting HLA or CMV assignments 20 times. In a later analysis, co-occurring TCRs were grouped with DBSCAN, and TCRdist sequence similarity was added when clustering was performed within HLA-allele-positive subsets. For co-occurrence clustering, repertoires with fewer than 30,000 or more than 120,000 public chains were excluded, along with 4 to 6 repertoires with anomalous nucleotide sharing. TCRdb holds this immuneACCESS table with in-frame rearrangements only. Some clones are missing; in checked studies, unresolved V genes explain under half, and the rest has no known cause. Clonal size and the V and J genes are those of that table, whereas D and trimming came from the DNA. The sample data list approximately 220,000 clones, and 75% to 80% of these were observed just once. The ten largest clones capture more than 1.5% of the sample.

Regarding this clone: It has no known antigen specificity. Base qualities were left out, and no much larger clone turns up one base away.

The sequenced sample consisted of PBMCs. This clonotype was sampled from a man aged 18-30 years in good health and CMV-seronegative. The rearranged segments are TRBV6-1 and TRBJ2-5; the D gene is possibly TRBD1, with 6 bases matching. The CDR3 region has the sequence CASRTGWGTQYF. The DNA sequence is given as TGTGCCAGCAGAACAGGGTGGGGGACCCAGTACTTC.